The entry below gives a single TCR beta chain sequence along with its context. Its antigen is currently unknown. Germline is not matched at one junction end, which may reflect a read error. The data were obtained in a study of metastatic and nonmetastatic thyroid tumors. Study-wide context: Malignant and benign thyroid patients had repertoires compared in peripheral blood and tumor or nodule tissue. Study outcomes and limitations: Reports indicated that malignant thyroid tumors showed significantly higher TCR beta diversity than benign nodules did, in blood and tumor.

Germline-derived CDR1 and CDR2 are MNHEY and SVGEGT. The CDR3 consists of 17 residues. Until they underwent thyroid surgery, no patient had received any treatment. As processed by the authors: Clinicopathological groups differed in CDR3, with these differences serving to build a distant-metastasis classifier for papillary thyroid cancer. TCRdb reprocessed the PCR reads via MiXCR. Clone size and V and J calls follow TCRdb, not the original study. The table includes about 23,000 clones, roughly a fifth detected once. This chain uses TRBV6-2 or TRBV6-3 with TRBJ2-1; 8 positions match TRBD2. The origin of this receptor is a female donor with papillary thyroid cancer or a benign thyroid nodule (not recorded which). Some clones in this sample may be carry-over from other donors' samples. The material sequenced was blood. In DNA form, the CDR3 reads TGTCCCAGCAGTTTAATAGGTTATAGCGGGGTGGCAGGCGAGCAGTTCTTC. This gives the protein CPSSLIGYSGVAGEQFF.